What follows describes a single T cell receptor (beta chain). Antigen: not known. CDR1 SQVTM and CDR2 ANQGSEA come from the germline V gene. The CDR3 covers 14 residues. The source of the sample is a study of graft-versus-host responses after intestinal transplantation. In the study overall: Recipients received multivisceral, liver-intestinal, or isolated intestinal transplants.

TCRdb's table, derived via immunoSEQ multiplex PCR, lists solely in-frame clones and lacks some. The profile covers around 76,000 clones, with about 94% appearing a single time and 0.53% taken by the ten largest. The chain joins TRBV29-1 to TRBJ2-5, with 10 bases matching TRBD2. The J call is in doubt because the DNA end fits TRBJ2-7 better. The material was unstimulated CD8+ T cells sorted from spleen or lymph node cells, obtained before intestinal transplant. The sequence came from a human donor who received an intestinal transplant. CDR3 DNA: TGCAGCGCGGCAAGGACTAGCGGATCCTACGAGCAGTACTTC. Translation: CSAARTSGSYEQYF.